This entry is about one T cell receptor (beta chain). Its antigen is unidentified. This record comes from a study of T cells expressing NK-cell markers. UMI-tagged 5'RACE template switching yielded the TCR beta cDNA. TCRdb re-called the 5' RACE reads; one entry per CDR3 protein, DNA not given. The sample data list about 430,000 distinct CDR3 sequences. CDR1 is MNHNS, CDR2 SASEGT, per germline. This CDR3 is 16 amino acids long. The study, taken as a whole, reports: Dominant NKG2C+ clonotypes accounted for about 1.0-8% of CD8+ T cells in several donors.

The V call is TRBV6-1, the J call TRBJ2-7; without DNA, the TCRdb call of TRBD2 cannot be checked. The sequencing input was blood T cells: a sorted CD56 or NKG2C T cell subset, CD4+ or CD8+ T cells, or bulk PBMC T cells (not recorded which). The receptor was isolated from a woman aged 45 to 65 in good health. This CDR3 is CASSVDGLAGSYEQYF.